The 3 T cell receptor beta chains below were found in one sample sequenced in a study of OX40 agonist ivuxolimab in advanced cancers. The protocol was immunoSEQ multiplex PCR, while the TCRdb copy is restricted to in-frame clones and leaves out a portion. The sample yields tens of thousands of clones, roughly 77% seen once. The sample was CD4+ or CD8+ T cells sorted from blood, taken in a trial of the OX40 agonist ivuxolimab. Receptors originate from an adult with an advanced solid tumor such as melanoma, head and neck, liver or kidney cancer.

This clone showed up many times. The CDR3 is CASGWEAGQPQHF. The CDR3 bases are TGTGCCAGCGGGTGGGAAGCGGGTCAGCCCCAGCATTTT. The chain joins TRBV6-1 to TRBJ1-5; D is uncertain. The CDR3 loop spans 13 amino acids. Per the germline V gene, CDR1 is MNHNS and CDR2 is SASEGT. The V and J ends lost 8 bases and 6 bases respectively, with 14 bases between them.

The sample holds a few counts of this clone. The chain couples TRBV2 to TRBJ1-5; D is perhaps TRBD1 (5 bases). The CDR3 is 15 residues long. The germline CDR1 and CDR2 sequences are SNHLY and FYNNEI. The V gene lost 5 bases and the J gene lost 5 bases, with 16 bases spanning the gap. In nucleotides, the CDR3 is TGTGCCAGCAGTACGACAGCCAACGGGCATCAGCCCCAGCATTTT. This codes for CASSTTANGHQPQHF.

CDR3 amino acids: CASSIAGQVAKNIQYF. The CDR3 DNA reads TGTGCCAGTAGTATAGCAGGCCAAGTAGCCAAAAACATTCAGTACTTC. The genes are TRBV19 and TRBJ2-4; D remains unclear. The germline gives CDR1 LNHDA, CDR2 SQIVND (reference sequence). Trimming removed 1 base at V and 0 bases at J, with 10 bases between. The CDR3 is 16 residues long.